This T cell receptor (beta chain) was sequenced during a study of Ad26.COV2.S vaccination and SARS-CoV-2 variants (dated by TCRdb to about 2021). Describing the broader study: Vaccine-arm donors came from COV1001, a multicentre, randomized, double-blind, placebo-controlled phase I-IIa trial of Ad26.COV2.S in healthy adults. TCRbeta repertoire sequencing served as the tool for gauging how specific and how broad the SARS-CoV-2-reactive T cell receptors were following Ad26.COV2.S vaccination. Trial participants were randomized into five groups of five, in which low-dose or high-dose Ad26.COV2.S was given once or twice, or placebo was given on both occasions. Ad26.COV2.S was given intramuscularly at 5x10^10 or 1x10^11 viral particles, as a single shot or as two shots 56 days apart. Investigators did not know the trial group allocation while performing experiments and assessing outcomes. The TCR-sequenced set comprised approximately 32 samples: some 19 Ad26.COV2.S vaccine recipients, 5 placebo recipients and 8 SARS-CoV-2 convalescent individuals. Broader findings and caveats from the paper: Vaccine and placebo recipients had similar non-spike TCR breadth, a finding consistent with the vaccine containing only spike. Comparing responses between vaccine doses or regimens was not something the study was powered to do. According to the authors, total T cell responses may have been underestimated by the TCR breadth and depth analyses. Ad26.COV2.S recipients had higher spike-specific TCR breadth than placebo recipients (P = 0.0014). After vaccination, spike-specific CD8+ and CD4+ T cell responses were reported to show substantial breadth.

As concerns this clone: What this receptor recognizes is not known. No much larger clonotype is one base removed from it; base qualities were not supplied.

Between the V and J ends, shortened by 3 bases and 3 bases respectively, the junction contains 7 bases. Based on the germline V gene, the CDR1 and CDR2 sequences are SGHDT and YYEEEE. The CDR3 numbers 12 residues from cysteine through phenylalanine. Of all the DNA, just the CDR3 is kept, 36 bases in frame from base 1. The immunoSEQ Assay was used to sequence TCRbeta CDR3 regions. After extraction, genomic DNA underwent amplification by bias-controlled multiplex PCR, followed by high-throughput sequencing. The study's own analysis went as follows. To quantify the absolute abundance of every unique TCRbeta CDR3 region, sequences were collapsed and filtered. T cell fraction was estimated by normalizing TCRbeta template counts to usable DNA, which was measured by amplifying reference genes present in all nucleated cells. Repertoire TCRs were annotated as SARS-CoV-2-specific by exact matching of V gene, CDR3 amino acid sequence and J gene to a known reactive TCR set. The reference SARS-CoV-2 TCR set came from MIRA and was filtered for enrichment in COVID-19-positive ImmuneCODE repertoires, removing public or cross-reactive TCRs. Using the MIRA antigens, annotated TCRs were further analysed by specific ORF or by position within an ORF. Breadth was defined as annotated unique rearrangements over total unique productive rearrangements; depth was the summed frequency of those rearrangements. Two-sided Wilcoxon rank-sum tests were applied when comparing TCR breadth between groups. The table comes from immuneACCESS by way of TCRdb, which keeps in-frame sequences with V and J called. Part of the clones is missing from these tables; in studies checked, under half for an unresolved V gene and the rest for unknown reasons. That table supplies the V and J calls and clone size; D and trimming were determined from the DNA. For this sample there are 350,000 to 400,000 clones; roughly nine tenths appear just once. The top ten constitute 3.5% of the sample.

Per the publication, the treatment or condition label means: roughly 19 received Ad26.COV2.S at low or high dose, single or two shots; about 5 received placebo; per-sample allocation not given. For vaccine and placebo recipients, repertoires were sequenced using samples collected on day 63 after the first injection. Between 29 July and 7 August 2020, Cohort 1b enrolled 25 adults aged 18-55 years at one site in Boston, USA. Ad26.COV2.S consisted of a replication-incompetent adenovirus type 26 vector by which a prefusion-stabilized SARS-CoV-2 spike protein from the original Wuhan strain was expressed.

This specimen consisted of peripheral blood, obtained in a trial of Ad26.COV2.S vaccine versus placebo. This receptor was taken from a person between 18 and 65 years old who received the Ad26.COV2.S COVID-19 vaccine or a placebo. The V and J segments used are TRBV5-6 and TRBJ2-7; the D gene is not confidently resolved. The CDR3 reads as follows: CASSWGSYEQYF. The DNA sequence reads TGTGCCAGCAGCTGGGGTAGCTACGAGCAGTACTTC. With the portions outside the CDR3 filled from the reference TRBV5-6 and TRBJ2-7 genes, the complete variable region becomes DAGVTQSPTHLIKTRGQQVTLRCSPKSGHDTVSWYQQALGQGPQFIFQYYEEEERQRGNFPDRFSGHQFPNYSSELNVNALLLGDSALYLCASSWGSYEQYFGPGTRLTVT.